In its sample, the clone carrying this TCR beta chain was seen many times. What it recognizes is unknown. The entry originates in a study of blood T cells in healthy people across ages. The overall study: Roughly one uniquely barcoded beta molecule per two T cells was captured.

Findings of the study overall: Naive CD4+ cells and diversity were both higher in long-lived donors than in aged donors. Age advanced and TCR beta diversity per million T cells fell, roughly linearly.

Through a sample-barcoded 5' primer and a J-beta primer mix, a second PCR was run for roughly 6 to 12 cycles. TCRdb recomputed calls from the 5' RACE reads with MiXCR, one row per CDR3 protein. The sample shows hundreds of thousands of distinct CDR3 sequences, 49% of them seen only once. This CDR3 has 13 residues. V lost 4 bases and J 4 bases, leaving 8 bases between the germline ends. Germline lookup yields CDR1 MGHRA and CDR2 YSYEKL. Sample: blood. This TCR was sampled from a woman aged 55-70 years in good health. The chain employs TRBV4-1 and TRBJ2-1; no firm D call. The CDR3 nucleotides are TGCGCCAGCAGCCCTGTCGGGTACAATGAGCAGTTCTTC. Translated: CASSPVGYNEQFF.